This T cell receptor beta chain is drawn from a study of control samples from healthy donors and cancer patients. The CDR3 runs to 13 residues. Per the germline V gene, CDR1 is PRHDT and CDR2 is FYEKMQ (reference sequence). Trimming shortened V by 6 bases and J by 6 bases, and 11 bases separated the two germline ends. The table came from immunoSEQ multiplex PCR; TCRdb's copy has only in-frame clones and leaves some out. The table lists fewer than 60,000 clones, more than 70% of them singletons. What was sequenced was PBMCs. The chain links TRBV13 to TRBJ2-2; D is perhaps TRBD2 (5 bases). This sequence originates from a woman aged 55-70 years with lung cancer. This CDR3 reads CASRTIGPGELFF. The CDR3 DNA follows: TGTGCCAGCAGGACTATAGGGCCCGGGGAGCTGTTTTTT.